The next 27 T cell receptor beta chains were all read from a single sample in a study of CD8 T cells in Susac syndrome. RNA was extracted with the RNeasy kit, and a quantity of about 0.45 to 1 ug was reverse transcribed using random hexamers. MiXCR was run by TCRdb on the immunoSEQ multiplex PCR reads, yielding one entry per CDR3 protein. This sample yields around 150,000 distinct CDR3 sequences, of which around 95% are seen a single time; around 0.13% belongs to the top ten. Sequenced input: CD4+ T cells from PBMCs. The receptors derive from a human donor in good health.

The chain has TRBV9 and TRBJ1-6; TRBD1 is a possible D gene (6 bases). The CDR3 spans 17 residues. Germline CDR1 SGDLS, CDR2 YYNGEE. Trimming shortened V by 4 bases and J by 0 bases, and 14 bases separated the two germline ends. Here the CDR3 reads CASSPRQESSYNSPLHF. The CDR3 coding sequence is TGTGCCAGCAGCCCACGACAGGAGAGCTCCTATAATTCACCCCTCCACTTT. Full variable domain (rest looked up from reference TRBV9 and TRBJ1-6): DSGVTQTPKHLITATGQRVTLRCSPRSGDLSVYWYQQSLDQGLQFLIQYYNGEERAKGNILERFSAQQFPDLHSELNLSSLELGDSALYFCASSPRQESSYNSPLHFGNGTRLTVT.

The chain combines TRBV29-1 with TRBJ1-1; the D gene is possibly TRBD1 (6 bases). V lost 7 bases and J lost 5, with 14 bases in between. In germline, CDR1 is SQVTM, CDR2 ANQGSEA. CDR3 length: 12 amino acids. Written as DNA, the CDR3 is TGCAGCGGAGGACAGCGGGGGACTGAAGCTTTCTTT. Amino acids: CSGGQRGTEAFF.

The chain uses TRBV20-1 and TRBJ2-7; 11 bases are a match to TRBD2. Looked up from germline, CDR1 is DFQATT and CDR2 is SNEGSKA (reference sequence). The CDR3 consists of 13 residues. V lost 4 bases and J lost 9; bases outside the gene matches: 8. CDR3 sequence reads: CSAIAGGRLVQYF. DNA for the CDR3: TGCAGTGCTATAGCGGGGGGGCGACTTGTGCAGTACTTC.

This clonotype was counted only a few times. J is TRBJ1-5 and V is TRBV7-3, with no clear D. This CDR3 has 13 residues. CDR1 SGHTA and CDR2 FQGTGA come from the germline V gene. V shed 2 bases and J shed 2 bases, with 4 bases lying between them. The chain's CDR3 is CASSLQGNQPQHF. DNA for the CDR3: TGTGCCAGCAGCTTACAGGGCAATCAGCCCCAGCATTTT.

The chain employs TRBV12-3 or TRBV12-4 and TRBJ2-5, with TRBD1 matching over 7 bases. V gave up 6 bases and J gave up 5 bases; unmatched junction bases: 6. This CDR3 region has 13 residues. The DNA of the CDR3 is TGTGCCAGCAGCCGAGACAGGGTTGAGACCCAGTACTTC. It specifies CASSRDRVETQYF.

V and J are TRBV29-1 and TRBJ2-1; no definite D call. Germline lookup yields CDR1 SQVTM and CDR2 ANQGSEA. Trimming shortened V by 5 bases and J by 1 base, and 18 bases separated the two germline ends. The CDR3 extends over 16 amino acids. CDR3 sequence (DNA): TGCAGCGTTCAATCGCAGGACGCCCATTCCTACAATGAGCAGTTCTTC. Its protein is CSVQSQDAHSYNEQFF.

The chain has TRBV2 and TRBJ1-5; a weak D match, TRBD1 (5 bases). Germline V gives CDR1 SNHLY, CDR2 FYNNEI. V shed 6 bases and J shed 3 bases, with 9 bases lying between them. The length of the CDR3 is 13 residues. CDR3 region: CASRQVSNQPQHF. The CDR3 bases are TGTGCCAGCAGACAGGTTTCCAATCAGCCCCAGCATTTT.

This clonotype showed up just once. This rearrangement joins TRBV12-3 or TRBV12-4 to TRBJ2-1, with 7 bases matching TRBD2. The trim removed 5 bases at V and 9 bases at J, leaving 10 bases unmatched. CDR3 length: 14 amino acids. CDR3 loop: CASSPVGGKGEQFF. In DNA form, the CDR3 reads TGTGCCAGCAGTCCCGTCGGGGGGAAGGGTGAGCAGTTCTTC.

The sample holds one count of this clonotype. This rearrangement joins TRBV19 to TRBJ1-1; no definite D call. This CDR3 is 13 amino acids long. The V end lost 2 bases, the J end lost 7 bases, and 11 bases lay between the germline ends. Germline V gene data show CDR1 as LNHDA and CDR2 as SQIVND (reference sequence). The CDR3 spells CASSIFGRVEAFF. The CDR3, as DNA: TGTGCCAGTAGTATATTTGGACGGGTTGAAGCTTTCTTT.

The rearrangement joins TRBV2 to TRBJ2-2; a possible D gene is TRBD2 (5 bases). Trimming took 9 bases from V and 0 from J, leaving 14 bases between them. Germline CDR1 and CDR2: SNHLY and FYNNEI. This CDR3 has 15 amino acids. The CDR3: CARAGGTANTGELFF. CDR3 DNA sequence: TGTGCCAGAGCTGGAGGAACAGCGAACACCGGGGAGCTGTTTTTT. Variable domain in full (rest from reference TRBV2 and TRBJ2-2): EPEVTQTPSHQVTQMGQEVILRCVPISNHLYFYWYRQILGQKVEFLVSFYNNEISEKSEIFDDQFSVERPDGSNFTLKIRSTKLEDSAMYFCARAGGTANTGELFFGEGSRLTVL.

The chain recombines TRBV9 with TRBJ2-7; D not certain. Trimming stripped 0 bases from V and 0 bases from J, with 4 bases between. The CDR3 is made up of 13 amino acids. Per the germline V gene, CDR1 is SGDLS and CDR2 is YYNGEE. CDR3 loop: CASSVGGSYEQYF. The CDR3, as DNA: TGTGCCAGCAGCGTAGGGGGCTCCTACGAGCAGTACTTC.

For the CDR3, the DNA is TGTGCCAGCAGCTCGGGACTAGCGCAAAGAGAGCAGTACTTC. This translates into CASSSGLAQREQYF. The chain has TRBV11-1 and TRBJ2-7, with 10 bases that match TRBD2. CDR1 SGHAT and CDR2 FQDESV come from the germline V gene (reference sequence). The CDR3 is made up of 14 amino acids. V shed 4 bases, J shed 7 bases, and the junction held 7 bases outside the gene matches.

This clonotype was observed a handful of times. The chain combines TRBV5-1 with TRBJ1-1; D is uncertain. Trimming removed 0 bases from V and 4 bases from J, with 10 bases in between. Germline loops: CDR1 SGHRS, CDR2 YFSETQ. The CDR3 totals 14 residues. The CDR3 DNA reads TGCGCCAGCAGCTTGGGGGGAGGTCTCACTGAAGCTTTCTTT. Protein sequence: CASSLGGGLTEAFF.

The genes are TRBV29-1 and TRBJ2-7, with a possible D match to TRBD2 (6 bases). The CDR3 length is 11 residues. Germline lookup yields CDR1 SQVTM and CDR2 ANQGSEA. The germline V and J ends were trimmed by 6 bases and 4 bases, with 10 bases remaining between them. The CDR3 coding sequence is TGCAGCGTCCGGACTACTTACGAGCAGTACTTC. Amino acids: CSVRTTYEQYF.

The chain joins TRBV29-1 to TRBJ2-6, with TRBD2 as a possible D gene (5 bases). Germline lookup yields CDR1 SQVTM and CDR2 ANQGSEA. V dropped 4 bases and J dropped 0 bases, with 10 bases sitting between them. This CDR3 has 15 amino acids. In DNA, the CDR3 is TGCAGCGTTGTGGGAGCCTACTCTGGGGCCAACGTCCTGACTTTC. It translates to CSVVGAYSGANVLTF.

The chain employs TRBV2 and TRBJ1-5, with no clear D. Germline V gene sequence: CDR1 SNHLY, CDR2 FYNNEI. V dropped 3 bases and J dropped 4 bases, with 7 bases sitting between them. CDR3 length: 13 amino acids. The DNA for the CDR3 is TGTGCCAGCAGTGAGAACGGGAATCAGCCCCAGCATTTT. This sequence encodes CASSENGNQPQHF.

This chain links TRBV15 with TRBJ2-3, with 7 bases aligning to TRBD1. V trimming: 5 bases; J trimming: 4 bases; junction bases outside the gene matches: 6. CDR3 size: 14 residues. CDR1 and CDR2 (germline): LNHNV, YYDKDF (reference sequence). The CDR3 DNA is TGTGCCACCAGCGGTTGGGACAGTCCAGATACGCAGTATTTT. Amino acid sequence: CATSGWDSPDTQYF.

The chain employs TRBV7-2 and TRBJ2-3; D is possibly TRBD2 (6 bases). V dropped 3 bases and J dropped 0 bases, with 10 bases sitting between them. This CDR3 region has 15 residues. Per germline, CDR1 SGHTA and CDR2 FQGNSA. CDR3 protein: CASSLEGSSTDTQYF. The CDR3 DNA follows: TGTGCCAGCAGCTTGGAGGGCTCTAGCACAGATACGCAGTATTTT.

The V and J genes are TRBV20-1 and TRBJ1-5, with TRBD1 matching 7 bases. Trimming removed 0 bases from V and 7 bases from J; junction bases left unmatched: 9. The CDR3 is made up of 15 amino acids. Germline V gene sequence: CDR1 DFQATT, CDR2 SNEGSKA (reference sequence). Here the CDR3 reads CSARDLGGAGQPQHF. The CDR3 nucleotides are TGCAGTGCTAGAGATTTAGGGGGCGCGGGGCAGCCCCAGCATTTT.

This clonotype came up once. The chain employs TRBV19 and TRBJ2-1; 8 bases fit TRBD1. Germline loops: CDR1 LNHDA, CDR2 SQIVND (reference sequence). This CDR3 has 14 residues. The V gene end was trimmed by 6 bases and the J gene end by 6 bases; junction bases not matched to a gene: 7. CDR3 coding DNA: TGTGCCAGTAGCCCGGGACAGGCAGCCAATGAGCAGTTCTTC. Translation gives CASSPGQAANEQFF.

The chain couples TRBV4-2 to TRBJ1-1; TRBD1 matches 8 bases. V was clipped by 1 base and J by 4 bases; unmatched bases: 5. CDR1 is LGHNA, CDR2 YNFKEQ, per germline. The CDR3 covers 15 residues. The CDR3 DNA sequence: TGTGCCAGCAGCCAAGGGCAGGGGGCGAGCACTGAAGCTTTCTTT. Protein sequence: CASSQGQGASTEAFF.

The CDR3 here is CASSATSGGAGNEQFF. The DNA of the CDR3 is TGTGCCAGCAGCGCGACTAGCGGGGGGGCTGGGAATGAGCAGTTCTTC. The chain combines TRBV3-1 with TRBJ2-1, with TRBD2 matching 14 bases. Germline CDR1 and CDR2: LGHDT and YNNKEL (reference sequence). This CDR3 spans 16 amino acids. The trim removed 5 bases at V and 7 bases at J, leaving 7 bases unmatched.

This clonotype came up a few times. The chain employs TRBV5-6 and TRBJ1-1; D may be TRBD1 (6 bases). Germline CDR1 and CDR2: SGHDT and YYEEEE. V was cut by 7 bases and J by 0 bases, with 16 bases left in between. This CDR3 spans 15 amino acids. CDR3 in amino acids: CASSLGGRMNTEAFF. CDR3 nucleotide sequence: TGTGCCAGCTCCCTCGGGGGGCGCATGAACACTGAAGCTTTCTTT.

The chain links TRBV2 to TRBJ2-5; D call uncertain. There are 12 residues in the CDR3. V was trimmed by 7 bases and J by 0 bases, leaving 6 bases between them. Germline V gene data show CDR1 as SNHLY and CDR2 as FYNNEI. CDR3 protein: CASKPHQETQYF. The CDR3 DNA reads TGTGCCAGCAAACCCCACCAAGAGACCCAGTACTTC.

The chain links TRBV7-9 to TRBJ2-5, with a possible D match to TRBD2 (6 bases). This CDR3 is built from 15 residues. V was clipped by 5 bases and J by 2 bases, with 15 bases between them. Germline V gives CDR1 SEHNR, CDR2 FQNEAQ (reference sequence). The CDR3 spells CASSQPFGGQETQYF. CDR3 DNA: TGTGCCAGCAGCCAACCGTTCGGGGGACAAGAGACCCAGTACTTC. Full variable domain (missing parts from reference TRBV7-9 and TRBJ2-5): DTGVSQNPRHKITKRGQNVTFRCDPISEHNRLYWYRQTLGQGPEFLTYFQNEAQLEKSRLLSDRFSAERPKGSFSTLEIQRTEQGDSAMYLCASSQPFGGQETQYFGPGTRLLVL.

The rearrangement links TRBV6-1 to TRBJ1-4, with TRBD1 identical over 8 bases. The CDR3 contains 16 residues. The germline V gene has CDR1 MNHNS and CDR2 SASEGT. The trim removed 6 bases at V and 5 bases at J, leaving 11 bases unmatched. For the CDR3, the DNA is TGTGCCAGCAGAAACAACCTCAGGGACAGGAATGAAAAACTGTTTTTT. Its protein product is CASRNNLRDRNEKLFF.

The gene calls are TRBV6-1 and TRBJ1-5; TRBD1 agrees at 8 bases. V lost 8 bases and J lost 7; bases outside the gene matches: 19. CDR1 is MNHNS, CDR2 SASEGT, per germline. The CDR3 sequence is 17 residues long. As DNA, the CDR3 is TGTGCCAGCTGCCGGGACAGGTCAATAGTGGGGGACCAGCCCCAGCATTTT. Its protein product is CASCRDRSIVGDQPQHF.